The text below deals with one TCR beta chain. This receptor's antigen is unknown. Within one base of it there is no much larger clone, and no base qualities were kept. The germline V gene (reference sequence) yields LNHNV for CDR1 and YYDKDF for CDR2. V is clipped by 1 base and J by 0 bases, and the sequence between their germline boundaries is 19 bases long. From the cysteine up to the phenylalanine, the CDR3 has a length of 19 residues. CDR3 DNA is the only sequence kept; it has 57 bases, read in frame from the first base. The sample comes from a study of T cell responses to AZD1222 COVID-19 vaccine (dated by TCRdb to about 2021). Background on the whole study: TCR sequencing covered 230 or so trial participants: 207 given two doses of AZD1222 and 26 given two doses of MenACWY control vaccine. Trial participants were enrolled by age into subgroups of 18-55, 56-69 and 70-plus years, and approximately 150, 30 and 60 TCR-sequenced participants, respectively, were included in these subgroups. The investigation overall reported the following: Only five to seven AZD1222 recipients were SARS-CoV-2 seropositive at baseline, limiting conclusions about previously exposed vaccinees. After two AZD1222 doses, spike-specific TCR breadth and depth were significantly higher than at day 0 and than in MenACWY recipients. Epitopes outside the regions mutated in the B.1.351 and B.1.1.7 variants were reportedly recognized by nearly half of the unique spike-specific TCRs. Vaccine-associated CD4 TCRs spanned the whole spike protein, with dominant responses in regions 160-218 and 743-854. Because no day 14 peak-response samples were available, the repertoires could be characterized only after the peak T cell response. The 56-69-year group was small, and its depth increase did not reach significance, likely because of low power. Participants were mostly white British, with more females than males. The authors suggested clonal diversity may have been underestimated.

The sample's time point label, decoded: about 28 days (+/-7) after the second vaccine dose. AZD1222 recipients given second doses at about 4 weeks or at about 12 weeks were pooled, since spike-specific TCR depth and breadth were not found to differ between the two schedules. Vaccinee samples were obtained from the UK trials COV001 and COV002, which included a single-blind randomized controlled phase 2/3 trial of AZD1222 (ChAdOx1 nCoV-19) in healthy adults. For TCRbeta chain sequencing, PBMC samples were collected from trial participants at day 0 and at day 28 after the second dose. The CDR3 regions of human TCRbeta chains were analyzed by immunosequencing. The study's processing was this. TCRs in the repertoires were compared against a reference library of SARS-CoV-2-specific TCRs that had been generated with the MIRA antigen-specificity platform. Breadth was defined as the fraction of unique TCRs that were SARS-CoV-2-associated. Depth was defined as the fraction of total T cells that were SARS-CoV-2-associated. Using the MIRA data, each spike-specific TCR was assigned both to the spike region to which the TCR was reactive and to a CD4 or CD8 class. Log10-transformed breadth and depth values were compared by one-way ANOVA with Sidak's multiple comparisons tests. The immuneACCESS repertoire file appears here via TCRdb, limited to in-frame rearrangements. These files lack a portion of the clones; in checked studies, under half of the deficit traces to unresolved V genes, and the cause of the others is not known. V, J and clone size are those of that table, while D and trimming were read from the DNA. Present in this sample are fewer than 65,000 clones, around 92% of which were seen just once. The biggest ten clones account for around 13% of the sample.

The V and J genes are TRBV15 and TRBJ1-5, with TRBD1 as a weak D call on 5 bases. The sample in question was peripheral blood, obtained 28 days after the second AZD1222 dose. The source of this sequence is an adult who received the AZD1222 COVID-19 vaccine. The bases read TGTGCCACCAGCAGAGGTACGCCCCGGTGGGGCTATAGCAATCAGCCCCAGCATTTT. The translation is CATSRGTPRWGYSNQPQHF. Reference TRBV15 and TRBJ1-5 genes cover what lies past the CDR3, so the full variable domain is DAMVIQNPRYQVTQFGKPVTLSCSQTLNHNVMYWYQQKSSQAPKLLFHYYDKDFNNEADTPDNFQSRRPNTSFCFLDIRSPGLGDTAMYLCATSRGTPRWGYSNQPQHFGDGTRLSIL.